This record concerns one T cell receptor (beta chain) sequence. Its matching antigen is unknown. The library targeted TCRbeta and was prepared with unique molecular identifiers. From the PCR reads, TCRdb called clonotypes with MiXCR, one entry per CDR3 protein. Of hundreds of thousands of distinct CDR3 sequences in the sample, 13% were seen once. The sample comes from a study of T-cell reconstitution after alpha-beta-depleted transplantation in children. Overall study results and limits: Roughly two months post-transplant, alpha-beta T cells reportedly originated from several hundred graft clones that had expanded.

V was trimmed by 1 base and J by 11 bases, leaving 21 bases between them. The length of the CDR3 is 17 residues. CDR1 is SGHTA, CDR2 FQGNSA, per germline. This sample comprised PBMCs, mostly from graft donor cells, obtained 360 days after TCRalphabeta/CD19-depleted stem cell transplant. This chain connects TRBV7-2 to TRBJ1-6; unclear D gene. The clonotype originates from a male patient aged 10-17 years who had a stem cell transplant for acute myeloid leukemia, so the T cells may come from the graft donor. The CDR3 nucleotides are TGTGCCAGCAGCTTAGGTATCGGTATCGGCATCCGGGCACCCCTCCACTTT. Translating gives CASSLGIGIGIRAPLHF.